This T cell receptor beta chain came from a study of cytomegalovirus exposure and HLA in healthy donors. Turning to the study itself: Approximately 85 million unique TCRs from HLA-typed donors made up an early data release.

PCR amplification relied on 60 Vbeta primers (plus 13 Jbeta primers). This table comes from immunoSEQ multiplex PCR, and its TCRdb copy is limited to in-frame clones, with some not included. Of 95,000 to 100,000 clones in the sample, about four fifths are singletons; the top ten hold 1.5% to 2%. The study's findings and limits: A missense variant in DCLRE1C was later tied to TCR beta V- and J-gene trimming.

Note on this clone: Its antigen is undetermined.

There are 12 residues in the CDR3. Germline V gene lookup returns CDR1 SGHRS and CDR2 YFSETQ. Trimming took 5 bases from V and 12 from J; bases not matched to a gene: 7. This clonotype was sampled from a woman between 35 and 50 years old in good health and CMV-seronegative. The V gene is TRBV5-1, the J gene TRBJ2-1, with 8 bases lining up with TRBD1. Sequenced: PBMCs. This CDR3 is CASRSDRGGQFF. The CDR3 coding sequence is TGCGCCAGCAGGTCCGACAGGGGTGGGCAGTTCTTC.